The 4 T cell receptor beta chains below were found in one sample sequenced in a study of cytomegalovirus exposure and HLA in healthy donors (dated by TCRdb to about 2017). Libraries came from the immunoSEQ multiplex PCR assay. The multiplex PCR relied on a mix of 60 forward primers for TCR Vbeta segments and 13 reverse primers for TCR Jbeta segments. The table comes from immuneACCESS by way of TCRdb, which keeps in-frame sequences with V and J called. Part of the clones is missing from these tables; in studies checked, under half for an unresolved V gene and the rest for unknown reasons. The table for this sample lists about 180,000 clones; around 75% of them were counted only once. The ten largest clones add up to 2.9% of the sample. The specimen sequenced was PBMCs. The receptor source for this set is a male donor in good health and CMV-seronegative.

This clone was seen only once. The chain uses TRBV6-1 and TRBJ1-6; D not certain. This CDR3 is built from 12 residues. V lost 2 bases and J 12 bases, leaving 8 bases between the germline ends. Germline V gives CDR1 MNHNS, CDR2 SASEGT. The CDR3 DNA is TGTGCCAGCAGTGAATGGTCAGGACCCCTCCACTTT. This sequence encodes CASSEWSGPLHF.

The V call is TRBV5-4, the J call TRBJ2-7; possibly TRBD2 for D (6 bases). Germline lookup yields CDR1 SGHNT and CDR2 YYREEE (reference sequence). This CDR3 is built from 14 residues. The V gene lost 5 bases and the J gene lost 0 bases, with 12 bases spanning the gap. The CDR3 region has the DNA TGTGCCAGCAGGCCCGGGACTCTCTCCTACGAGCAGTACTTC. It translates to CASRPGTLSYEQYF.

This clone has just one count. The chain is built from TRBV4-1 and TRBJ1-1, with a weak D call TRBD1 (6 bases). CDR1 and CDR2 (germline): MGHRA, YSYEKL. V was pared by 3 bases and J by 5 bases, with 16 bases between. CDR3 length: 15 residues. This CDR3 is CASSHIPDSRTEAFF. The CDR3 coding sequence is TGCGCCAGCAGCCATATCCCGGACAGCCGAACTGAAGCTTTCTTT.

The chain uses TRBV4-1 and TRBJ1-2; possible D gene TRBD1, 5 bases. CDR1 MGHRA and CDR2 YSYEKL come from the germline V gene. CDR3 length: 14 amino acids. V was cut by 3 bases and J by 4 bases, with 12 bases left in between. The CDR3 here is CASSQIRQSYGYTF. The CDR3 DNA sequence: TGCGCCAGCAGCCAGATCCGACAGAGCTATGGCTACACCTTC.